This record looks at one T cell receptor (beta chain) sequence and its context. When the RNA was reverse transcribed, random hexamers were used with an input of roughly 0.5 to 1 ug. The amplification used immunoSEQ multiplex PCR on TCR beta CDR3; it spanned 54 Vbeta and 13 Jbeta. TCRdb reanalysed the immunoSEQ multiplex PCR reads using MiXCR and keeps one entry per CDR3 protein. The table records some 300,000 distinct CDR3 sequences, about nine tenths of them present only once. This sample is part of a study of CD8 T cells in Susac syndrome. In germline, CDR1 is MNHEY, CDR2 SMNVEV (reference sequence). CDR3 length equals 15 residues. The V end was cut by 5 bases, the J end by 0 bases, with 11 bases between.

Sequenced: CD8+ T cells from PBMCs. The chain uses TRBV27 and TRBJ1-5; no definite D call. The sequence was collected from a human donor with multiple sclerosis. The CDR3 protein is CASSPYTHSNQPQHF. Written as DNA, the CDR3 is TGTGCCAGCAGTCCCTACACCCATAGCAATCAGCCCCAGCATTTT.